This entry concerns a single TCR beta chain. Its target is unknown. The germline V and J ends were trimmed by 2 bases and 10 bases, with 12 bases remaining between them. This CDR3 is 12 amino acids long. Germline CDR1 is SGDLS and CDR2 is YYNGEE. Thyroid ultrasound, orbital computed tomography, clinical symptoms, and serum thyroxine and TRAb underpinned diagnoses. The data were obtained in a study of T cells in Graves' hyperthyroidism and ophthalmopathy. Study-level findings and limits: Patients with ophthalmopathy were separated from those with stable hyperthyroidism by a 13 V-J model.

Using RNA transcripts as the source, TCR beta CDR3 regions were amplified. First-round RT-PCR with HTBI primers amplified the TCR CDR3 region. Each CDR3 protein is one row after TCRdb ran MiXCR on the multiplex PCR reads. The sample lists 540,000 or so distinct CDR3 sequences, around 42% occurring once. The clonotype was recovered from an adult woman with Graves' disease, either hyperthyroidism or ophthalmopathy (not recorded which). The source material was peripheral blood or thyroid tissue (not recorded which). The chain combines TRBV9 with TRBJ1-1; D is possibly TRBD1 (6 bases). Here the CDR3 reads CASSVPGVSAFF. CDR3 nucleotides: TGTGCCAGCAGCGTTCCAGGGGTTTCAGCTTTCTTT.